This TCR beta chain is from a study of shared clonotypes between healthy human individuals. Study overall: Researchers drew samples from a couple of women and a few men aged 18 to 49.

Findings of the study overall: Clonotypes shared by all four donors outscored non-shared clonotypes in generation probability.

Several immunoSEQ 96-well plates shared each subset's DNA, each plate a replicate. Produced via immunoSEQ multiplex PCR; TCRdb's table is partial and in-frame only. This sample has 330,000 or so clones, with around two thirds found just once. Worth noting for this clone: Antigen specificity is unknown.

V shed 4 bases and J shed 6 bases, with 15 bases lying between them. The CDR3 is made up of 14 amino acids. Germline loops: CDR1 SGDLS, CDR2 YYNGEE. Specimen: memory CD4+ T cells sorted from blood. Documented subset: CD45RA-negative fraction. V usage is TRBV9 and J usage is TRBJ2-3; D gene uncertain. The receptor was derived from a man aged 25-45 years in good health. The CDR3 coding sequence is TGTGCCAGCAGCTATGGGTCGAATGGGGATACGCAGTATTTT. It yields the protein CASSYGSNGDTQYF.